These T cell receptor beta chains were read from a single sample in a study of T cell repertoires in cytomegalovirus infection. TCRdb re-derived calls from the reads in MiXCR, one entry per CDR3 protein. This sample has roughly 630,000 distinct CDR3 sequences, with 20% to 25% found just once. Specimen: CD8+ T cells from PBMCs. The source of these receptors is a human donor in good health (CMV status not recorded). Some clones in this sample may be carry-over from other donors' samples. Both conserved end residues are part of each CDR3. The D gene is left open where the match is weak. Clone size, where shown, is once, few, many, or a class for clones that have expanded.

d_call j_call v_call clone_size cdr3_aa cdr3_nt
NA TRBJ2-7 TRBV19 many CASSPGTTYEQYF TGTGCCAGTAGTCCCGGGACCACCTACGAGCAGTACTTC
NA TRBJ2-7 TRBV20-1 NA CSATLTGEVLSYEQYF TGCAGTGCAACCTTAACAGGGGAGGTGCTCTCCTACGAGCAGTACTTC
NA TRBJ2-1 TRBV19 NA CASSRDAYNEQFF TGTGCCAGTAGCCGGGACGCCTACAATGAGCAGTTCTTC
NA TRBJ2-2 TRBV27 NA CASRLGTTGELFF TGTGCCAGCAGGCTAGGAACTACCGGGGAGCTGTTTTTT
NA TRBJ2-1 TRBV28 many CASSSSLPYNEQFF TGTGCCAGCAGTTCAAGCTTGCCTTACAATGAGCAGTTCTTC
NA TRBJ1-1 TRBV7-3 NA CASSLWTHTKF TGTGCCAGCAGCTTATGGACTCATACGAAGTTT
NA TRBJ2-3 TRBV6-6 once CASSYPRGQVAVTQYF TGTGCCAGCAGTTACCCGCGGGGGCAGGTTGCAGTTACGCAGTATTTT
TRBD1 TRBJ2-2 TRBV12-5 few CASVGQGSSGELFF TGTGCTAGTGTCGGACAGGGGTCGTCCGGGGAGCTGTTTTTT
NA TRBJ1-1 TRBV12-5 NA CASGFGTVLGLNTEAFF TGTGCTAGTGGTTTCGGGACGGTACTCGGGTTGAACACTGAAGCTTTCTTT
NA TRBJ1-1 TRBV14 few CASSPSDRFTEAFF TGTGCCAGCAGCCCAAGCGACCGTTTCACTGAAGCTTTCTTT
TRBD1 TRBJ1-2 TRBV20-1 NA CSAFRQGSRVGYTF TGCAGTGCTTTTCGACAGGGCTCCCGGGTTGGCTACACCTTC
NA TRBJ2-3 TRBV5-4 few CASSSMGGRADTQYF TGTGCCAGCAGCTCGATGGGGGGTAGAGCGGATACGCAGTATTTT
TRBD1 TRBJ2-7 TRBV19 few CASSGILLTGVGYEQYF TGTGCCAGTAGTGGAATACTATTGACAGGGGTAGGGTACGAGCAGTACTTC
NA TRBJ1-2 TRBV28 NA CASSLWTGPEGYIF TGTGCCAGCAGTTTATGGACGGGTCCCGAGGGCTACATCTTC
TRBD1 TRBJ2-3 TRBV10-3 NA CAISESTGYPSLGTDTQYF TGTGCCATCAGTGAGTCGACAGGGTACCCTAGTCTAGGCACAGATACGCAGTATTTT
NA TRBJ1-3 TRBV7-8 many CASSLAFPGGGNTIYF TGTGCCAGCAGCTTAGCGTTCCCCGGCGGCGGAAACACCATATATTTT
TRBD1 TRBJ2-1 TRBV20-1 NA CSARPGQGYNEQFF TGCAGTGCTAGACCGGGACAGGGGTATAATGAGCAGTTCTTC
NA TRBJ2-1 TRBV14 NA CASSPQGNVWNEQFF TGTGCCAGCAGCCCCCAGGGGAATGTATGGAATGAGCAGTTCTTC
NA TRBJ2-1 TRBV2 few CASSALRNEQFF TGTGCCAGCAGTGCCCTAAGGAATGAGCAGTTCTTC
NA TRBJ1-3 TRBV15 NA CATSRDTAAVGNTIYF TGTGCCACCAGCAGAGATACGGCAGCGGTTGGAAACACCATATATTTT
TRBD1 TRBJ2-3 TRBV27 few CASSPLGQASTDTQYF TGTGCCAGCAGCCCTCTAGGACAGGCGTCCACAGATACGCAGTATTTT
TRBD1 TRBJ2-7 TRBV6-2/TRBV6-3 few CASTSRQGSPLREQYF TGTGCCAGCACCTCGAGACAGGGATCCCCGCTCCGTGAGCAGTACTTC
NA TRBJ2-1 TRBV5-1 many CASSLTQPDYNEQFF TGCGCCAGCAGCTTAACGCAGCCTGATTACAATGAGCAGTTCTTC
TRBD1 TRBJ2-7 TRBV27 few CASSLGTGGFPYEQYF TGTGCCAGCAGTTTAGGGACAGGGGGCTTCCCCTACGAGCAGTACTTC
NA TRBJ2-1 TRBV2 NA CASKSKGNEQFF TGTGCCAGCAAAAGTAAGGGAAATGAGCAGTTCTTC
NA TRBJ1-3 TRBV29-1 NA CSVTPVGGGNTIYF TGCAGCGTTACCCCAGTGGGAGGGGGAAACACCATATATTTT
NA TRBJ2-1 TRBV7-2 many CASSLVSSGRGTYNEQFF TGTGCCAGCAGCTTAGTGTCCAGTGGCAGGGGTACCTACAATGAGCAGTTCTTC
TRBD2 TRBJ2-2 TRBV28 few CASSPRTSGSYTGELFF TGTGCCAGCAGTCCACGGACTAGCGGGAGCTACACCGGGGAGCTGTTTTTT
NA TRBJ2-6 TRBV10-2 NA CASSERQASGANVLTF TGCGCCAGCAGTGAAAGACAAGCCTCTGGGGCCAACGTCCTGACTTTC
NA TRBJ2-3 TRBV7-9 NA CASSSYLTSGRGFDTQYF TGTGCCAGCAGCTCCTACTTGACTAGTGGGCGAGGGTTCGATACGCAGTATTTT
NA TRBJ1-5 TRBV4-3 NA CASSQARQNSNQPQHF TGCGCCAGCAGCCAAGCCCGACAGAATAGCAATCAGCCCCAGCATTTT
TRBD1 TRBJ2-2 TRBV6-5 NA CASSPGQGVTGELFF TGTGCCAGCAGCCCGGGACAGGGAGTCACCGGGGAGCTGTTTTTT
TRBD1 TRBJ2-5 TRBV6-6 NA CASSFGQGVSETQYF TGTGCCAGCAGTTTTGGACAGGGGGTGTCGGAGACCCAGTACTTC
NA TRBJ1-2 TRBV2 NA CALGERAREANYGYTF TGTGCCTTAGGCGAGAGGGCAAGAGAAGCTAACTATGGCTACACCTTC
TRBD1 TRBJ2-5 TRBV7-6 many CASRSTGTQETQYF TGTGCCAGCAGATCGACAGGGACCCAAGAGACCCAGTACTTC
NA TRBJ2-6 TRBV6-5 many CASSYGASGANVLTF TGTGCCAGCAGTTACGGGGCCTCTGGGGCCAACGTCCTGACTTTC
TRBD1 TRBJ2-7 TRBV7-6 many CASSPRDSDYEQYF TGTGCCAGCAGCCCCAGGGACAGTGACTACGAGCAGTACTTC
NA TRBJ1-3 TRBV4-2 few CASSQDDARSGNTIYF TGTGCCAGCAGCCAAGATGACGCCCGCTCTGGAAACACCATATATTTT
TRBD1 TRBJ1-5 TRBV12-3/TRBV12-4 few CASSPPGQGTQPQHF TGTGCCAGCAGTCCTCCGGGACAGGGGACACAGCCCCAGCATTTT
TRBD2 TRBJ2-1 TRBV7-9 NA CASLGSGGSFPYNEQFF TGTGCCAGCCTCGGTAGCGGGGGGTCCTTCCCCTACAATGAGCAGTTCTTC
TRBD1 TRBJ2-1 TRBV27 many CASSDRDRAYNEQFF TGTGCCAGCAGCGACCGGGACAGAGCCTACAATGAGCAGTTCTTC
TRBD1 TRBJ1-1 TRBV5-4 few CASSDDRGTSNTEAFF TGTGCCAGCAGCGATGACAGGGGTACGTCGAACACTGAAGCTTTCTTT
NA TRBJ1-3 TRBV6-5 NA CASSYSIGQLTSGNTIYF TGTGCCAGCAGTTACTCGATTGGGCAGCTTACCTCTGGAAACACCATATATTTT
TRBD1 TRBJ1-5 TRBV4-2 few CASSQDTGVQPQHF TGTGCCAGCAGCCAAGATACAGGGGTTCAGCCCCAGCATTTT
TRBD1 TRBJ1-5 TRBV25-1 NA CASSERGRGGQPQHF TGTGCCAGCAGTGAAAGGGGGCGCGGAGGTCAGCCCCAGCATTTT
TRBD1 TRBJ2-2 TRBV6-5 NA CAIRGNRLTGELFF TGTGCCATCAGGGGGAACAGGCTCACCGGGGAGCTGTTTTTT
TRBD1 TRBJ1-1 TRBV6-2/TRBV6-3 NA CASSYSSQGTPNTEAFF TGTGCCAGCAGTTACTCGTCACAGGGGACCCCGAACACTGAAGCTTTCTTT
TRBD1 TRBJ2-7 TRBV14 few CASSDRQGWSSYEQYF TGTGCCAGCAGCGATAGACAGGGCTGGAGCTCCTACGAGCAGTACTTC
NA TRBJ2-3 TRBV6-2/TRBV6-3 NA CASSYSIRGANTDTQYF TGTGCCAGCAGTTACTCGATTCGGGGGGCCAACACAGATACGCAGTATTTT
NA TRBJ2-1 TRBV20-1 NA CSASRYAGAQSNEQFF TGCAGTGCTAGTAGATACGCGGGGGCCCAAAGCAATGAGCAGTTCTTC
NA TRBJ2-2 TRBV28 many CASRHGVSGELFF TGTGCCAGCAGGCACGGGGTTTCCGGGGAGCTGTTTTTT
NA TRBJ2-1 TRBV2 NA CAALRAGNYNEQFF TGTGCCGCCCTCCGGGCAGGGAACTACAATGAGCAGTTCTTC
NA TRBJ1-5 TRBV27 NA CASSSTRAQPQHF TGTGCCAGCAGTTCGACAAGGGCCCAGCCCCAGCATTTT
TRBD1 TRBJ2-1 TRBV6-2/TRBV6-3 NA CASNTLSGQGAYNEQFF TGTGCCAGCAATACGTTATCGGGACAGGGCGCCTACAATGAGCAGTTCTTC
TRBD2 TRBJ2-1 TRBV7-2 many CASSLSGSGVIYNEQFF TGTGCCAGCAGCTTATCGGGTAGCGGGGTAATCTACAATGAGCAGTTCTTC
TRBD1 TRBJ2-1 TRBV4-1 NA CASSHRQGWDEQFF TGCGCCAGCAGCCACCGACAGGGGTGGGATGAGCAGTTCTTC
TRBD2 TRBJ2-5 TRBV6-2/TRBV6-3 NA CASSFLAVETQYF TGTGCCAGCAGTTTCCTAGCGGTAGAGACCCAGTACTTC
TRBD1 TRBJ1-5 TRBV12-3/TRBV12-4 many CASSLTGGPYSNQPQHF TGTGCCAGCAGCCTGACAGGGGGCCCTTATAGCAATCAGCCCCAGCATTTT
TRBD1 TRBJ1-2 TRBV13 NA CASSGRDSLNYGYTF TGTGCCAGCAGCGGAAGGGACAGTCTTAACTATGGCTACACCTTC